The sequence of this T cell receptor (beta chain) was determined in a study of blood T cells in healthy people across ages. Germline V gives CDR1 SGHRS, CDR2 YFSETQ. This CDR3 spans 16 amino acids. J was trimmed by 7 bases and V by 0 bases; bases with no gene match: 7. A second PCR, run for about 7 to 12 cycles, used a sample-barcoded 5' primer plus a J-beta primer mix. TCRdb analysed the 5' RACE reads with MiXCR anew, one entry per CDR3 protein. Of about 1.6 million distinct CDR3 sequences in the sample, 34% were seen once. This clonotype was seen many times. The V call is TRBV5-1, the J call TRBJ2-1, with 10 nucleotides matching TRBD1. Sequencing was carried out using blood. The clonotype comes from a woman aged 25 to 39 in good health. The CDR3 DNA reads as TGCGCCAGCAGCTTGGCCCCGGGACAGGGGAAGAATGAGCAGTTCTTC. It encodes CASSLAPGQGKNEQFF.